This TCR beta chain was sequenced for a study of blood T cell repertoires in COVID-19. TCRdb's table, derived via immunoSEQ multiplex PCR, lists solely in-frame clones and lacks some. The sample has tens of thousands of clones, 85% seen once. CDR3 length equals 17 residues. The V gene end was trimmed by 5 bases and the J gene end by 2 bases; junction bases not matched to a gene: 9. Germline CDR1 reads MDHEN; CDR2 reads SYDVKM. The sequence was collected from an older woman with active COVID-19. Sample: peripheral blood. The V and J genes are TRBV28 and TRBJ2-3; 11 bases map to TRBD2. The CDR3 DNA is TGTGCCAGCAGTCGTTCTAGCGGGGGGCTACTCACAGATACGCAGTATTTT. It specifies CASSRSSGGLLTDTQYF.